The 23 T cell receptor beta chains below were found in one sample sequenced in a study of control samples from healthy donors and cancer patients. The method was immunoSEQ multiplex PCR; TCRdb's version includes in-frame clones alone and lacks a portion of them. The repertoire holds approximately 190,000 clones, with around 90% as singletons. Sample: blood. These receptors were obtained from a man aged 25-40 years in good health.

The rearrangement uses TRBV19 and TRBJ1-1; the match to TRBD1 covers 10 bases. With 6 bases clipped from V and 7 bases from J, the junction kept 8 bases outside the gene matches. Germline V gene data show CDR1 as LNHDA and CDR2 as SQIVND (reference sequence). The CDR3 length is 14 residues. The CDR3 region has the DNA TGTGCCAGTAGGAGGACAGGGGGTGAGTTTGAAGCTTTCTTT. The encoded protein is CASRRTGGEFEAFF.

The chain is built from TRBV12-5 and TRBJ1-4; TRBD1 might be the D (5 bases). Looked up from germline, CDR1 is LGHNT and CDR2 is FRNRAP. The CDR3 is made up of 16 amino acids. Between the trimmed V and J ends, which lost 1 base and 0 bases, there was a span of 9 bases. The CDR3 bases are TGTGCTAGTGGTTTGGGTGACAGTGCAACTAATGAAAAACTGTTTTTT. Translation: CASGLGDSATNEKLFF.

V gene TRBV5-1 combines with J gene TRBJ2-1; 7 bases are a match to TRBD2. Germline trimming cut 4 bases from V and 12 bases from J; bases unmatched to any gene: 16. CDR3 length: 15 amino acids. Germline CDR1 is SGHRS and CDR2 is YFSETQ. CDR3 in DNA: TGCGCCAGCAGCCTAGGTGGGACTAAAACCCCATGGCAGTTCTTC. Protein sequence: CASSLGGTKTPWQFF.

The chain has TRBV10-1 and TRBJ1-5, with D perhaps TRBD1 (6 bases). CDR3 length equals 19 residues. CDR1 and CDR2 from the germline V gene are WNHNN and SYGVQD (reference sequence). The V and J ends lost 6 bases and 6 bases respectively, with 30 bases between them. The DNA of the CDR3 is TGCGCCAGCAGCGAACCGACTTTAAAAAAAAACAGGGCCCCTCAGCCCCAGCATTTT. Translated: CASSEPTLKKNRAPQPQHF.

This chain links TRBV6-6 with TRBJ1-4, with 7 bases fitting TRBD1. With 8 bases clipped from V and 8 bases from J, the junction kept 8 bases outside the gene matches. Germline V gives CDR1 MNHNY, CDR2 SVGAGI (reference sequence). The CDR3 totals 13 residues. CDR3 nucleotides: TGTGCCAGCGAGGGGGCAGTACAGGAAAAACTGTTTTTT. Translation: CASEGAVQEKLFF.

The chain has TRBV7-9 and TRBJ1-1; D is ambiguous. V lost 3 bases to trimming and J lost 5 bases, with 10 bases between them. The V gene's germline CDR1 is SEHNR and CDR2 FQNEAQ (reference sequence). The CDR3 is made up of 13 amino acids. CDR3 DNA sequence: TGTGCCAGCAGCTTGGAAGAAGGTACTGAAGCTTTCTTT. Translation gives CASSLEEGTEAFF.

V usage is TRBV13 and J usage is TRBJ1-1; perhaps TRBD1 as D (5 bases). This CDR3 contains 14 residues. Germline V gene sequence: CDR1 PRHDT, CDR2 FYEKMQ (reference sequence). V gave up 3 bases and J gave up 1 base, with 9 bases separating them. This CDR3 is CASSFAGRNTEAFF. The DNA of the CDR3 is TGTGCCAGCAGCTTTGCAGGGCGGAACACTGAAGCTTTCTTT.

The chain recombines TRBV27 with TRBJ2-7; 9 nucleotides agree with TRBD2. Trimming removed 6 bases from V and 0 bases from J; junction bases left unmatched: 6. Germline V gives CDR1 MNHEY, CDR2 SMNVEV (reference sequence). This CDR3 spans 15 amino acids. The CDR3 region is CASRVAGASSYEQYF. The CDR3, as DNA: TGTGCCAGCAGGGTAGCGGGGGCAAGCTCCTACGAGCAGTACTTC.

In DNA, the CDR3 is TGTGCCAGCAGCTTCTCACAGACGAACACCGGGGAGCTGTTTTTT. This sequence encodes CASSFSQTNTGELFF. This rearrangement joins TRBV5-5 to TRBJ2-2; D is ambiguous. CDR3 length: 15 residues. Trimming stripped 2 bases from V and 0 bases from J, with 8 bases between. The V gene's germline CDR1 is SGHKS and CDR2 YYEKEE (reference sequence).

The V gene is TRBV4-1, the J gene TRBJ2-1, with TRBD1 identical over 7 bases. V lost 4 bases and J lost 2; bases outside the gene matches: 8. Germline lookup yields CDR1 MGHRA and CDR2 YSYEKL. The length of the CDR3 is 16 residues. The CDR3, as DNA: TGCGCCAGCAGCCTTAGAGACAGGGACCCCTACAATGAGCAGTTCTTC. Translation gives CASSLRDRDPYNEQFF.

This chain uses TRBV4-2 with TRBJ1-2; D is undetermined. V was shortened by 0 bases and J by 4 bases, with 9 bases between the two germline ends. Looked up from germline, CDR1 is LGHNA and CDR2 is YNFKEQ. CDR3 length: 14 residues. The CDR3 region is CASSQDGTTYGYTF. The CDR3 DNA sequence: TGTGCCAGCAGCCAAGATGGCACAACCTATGGCTACACCTTC.

This chain connects TRBV19 to TRBJ1-3, with no clear D. Germline-derived CDR1 and CDR2 are LNHDA and SQIVND (reference sequence). V gave up 4 bases and J gave up 0 bases, with 13 bases separating them. The CDR3 consists of 16 residues. CDR3 residues: CASSKYTVLSGNTIYF. The DNA of the CDR3 is TGTGCCAGTAGTAAATATACAGTCCTCTCTGGAAACACCATATATTTT.

This chain joins TRBV19 and TRBJ1-6, with TRBD1 identical over 7 bases. The CDR3 loop spans 13 amino acids. The germline CDR1 and CDR2 sequences are LNHDA and SQIVND (reference sequence). The V and J ends lost 9 bases and 10 bases, in that order; junction bases with no gene match: 9. CDR3 sequence: CASGQVKNSPLHF. As DNA, the CDR3 is TGTGCCAGCGGACAGGTCAAGAACTCACCCCTCCACTTT.

The rearrangement joins TRBV28 to TRBJ1-5; D possibly corresponds to TRBD1 (6 bases). V was clipped by 6 bases and J by 5 bases, with 20 bases between them. The CDR3 runs 16 residues. Germline loops: CDR1 MDHEN, CDR2 SYDVKM. CDR3 sequence reads: CASSPLVGGGDQPQHF. CDR3 in DNA: TGTGCCAGCAGCCCCCTCGTAGGGGGTGGAGATCAGCCCCAGCATTTT. The full variable domain, in which reference TRBV28 and TRBJ1-5 provide the parts outside the CDR3, is DVKVTQSSRYLVKRTGEKVFLECVQDMDHENMFWYRQDPGLGLRLIYFSYDVKMKEKGDIPEGYSVSREKKERFSLILESASTNQTSMYLCASSPLVGGGDQPQHFGDGTRLSIL.

This CDR3 is CAWETGQGSYEQYF. CDR3 in DNA: TGTGCCTGGGAAACGGGACAGGGGTCCTACGAGCAGTACTTC. The chain has TRBV30 and TRBJ2-7; 10 bases are shared with TRBD1. Germline CDR1 GTSNPN, CDR2 SVGIG (reference sequence). The CDR3 totals 14 residues. The V gene end was trimmed by 5 bases and the J gene end by 1 base; junction bases not matched to a gene: 5.

This clone was recorded only once. The V call is TRBV3-1 (or the pseudogene TRBV3-2), the J call TRBJ2-7, with 7 bases that match TRBD1. J gave up 6 bases and V 1 base, and 12 bases lay outside the gene matches. The CDR3 contains 16 residues. CDR1 and CDR2 from the germline V gene are LGHDT and YNNKEL (reference sequence). CDR3 residues: CASSQGMKSTGTEQYF. The DNA of the CDR3 is TGTGCCAGCAGCCAAGGAATGAAGTCGACAGGGACCGAGCAGTACTTC.

The chain carries TRBV4-1 and TRBJ1-2, with D unclear. The length of the CDR3 is 15 residues. V gave up 0 bases and J gave up 2 bases, with 10 bases separating them. Per germline, CDR1 MGHRA and CDR2 YSYEKL. In DNA, the CDR3 is TGCGCCAGCAGCCAAGATCCCGGCGGCAACTATGGCTACACCTTC. Amino acid sequence: CASSQDPGGNYGYTF.

This sequence joins TRBV30 and TRBJ2-1; 9 bases line up with TRBD2. Germline CDR1 is GTSNPN and CDR2 is SVGIG (reference sequence). CDR3 length: 15 residues. V lost 4 bases to trimming and J lost 3 bases; unmatched junction nucleotides: 7. This CDR3 reads CAWTIAGAVYNEQFF. The CDR3, as DNA: TGTGCCTGGACCATAGCGGGGGCCGTCTACAATGAGCAGTTCTTC.

This sequence joins TRBV5-6 and TRBJ2-3; D is perhaps TRBD1 (5 bases). Germline V gives CDR1 SGHDT, CDR2 YYEEEE. V was clipped by 2 bases and J by 1 base, with 14 bases between them. This CDR3 comprises 16 residues. For the CDR3, the DNA is TGTGCCAGCAGCTTCAGGGATAATGCCCGCACAGATACGCAGTATTTT. As protein: CASSFRDNARTDTQYF.

The chain couples TRBV27 to TRBJ2-3; weak D call: TRBD1 (5 bases). The V gene lost 5 bases and the J gene lost 1 base, with 13 bases spanning the gap. Germline CDR1 is MNHEY and CDR2 is SMNVEV (reference sequence). This CDR3 contains 15 residues. The CDR3: CASSPDTMGTDTQYF. Here the CDR3 DNA reads TGTGCCAGCAGTCCGGACACTATGGGCACAGATACGCAGTATTTT.

The genes are TRBV19 and TRBJ1-1, with D possibly being TRBD1 (5 bases). V was clipped by 2 bases and J by 5 bases, with 12 bases between them. Germline CDR1 LNHDA, CDR2 SQIVND (reference sequence). The CDR3 runs 14 residues. The CDR3 DNA reads as TGTGCCAGTAGTATAATGGGGGGTTGGACTGAAGCTTTCTTT. This codes for CASSIMGGWTEAFF.

This clone came up a few times. CDR3 in DNA: TGTGCCAGCAGCTTAGGGGGGTCTGCTGAAAAACTGTTTTTT. Residues: CASSLGGSAEKLFF. V and J are TRBV7-9 and TRBJ1-4; tentatively, D is TRBD1 (5 bases). Trimming took off 1 base at V and 7 bases at J, with 10 bases between the two ends. This CDR3 has 14 amino acids. In germline, CDR1 is SEHNR, CDR2 FQNEAQ (reference sequence).

The CDR3 reads CASSPPGRGLSSYEQYF. In DNA, the CDR3 is TGTGCCAGCTCACCACCAGGCAGGGGGCTCAGCTCCTACGAGCAGTACTTC. The rearrangement links TRBV18 to TRBJ2-7, with TRBD1 identical over 8 bases. V was clipped by 0 bases and J by 0 bases; unmatched bases: 7. Germline V CDR1 and CDR2: KGHSH, LQKENI. This CDR3 contains 17 residues.